This entry is about one T cell receptor (beta chain). What it binds is not known. These data originate in a study of OX40 agonist ivuxolimab in advanced cancers. Study in general: Those treated in dose escalation had hepatocellular carcinoma, melanoma, renal cell cancer or head and neck cancer. Averaging about 60 years in age, with a range of 23 to 79, the cohort was around 85% male. Overall study findings and caveats: There was clonal expansion of CD4+ and CD8+ blood T cells by week 6 at 0.1 to 3.0 mg/kg. Partial responders dosed at 0.1-3.0 mg/kg displayed clonal expansion ranking among the lowest.

The method was immunoSEQ multiplex PCR; TCRdb's version includes in-frame clones alone and lacks a portion of them. The table includes some 45,000 clones, approximately 89% detected once. The CDR3 covers 16 residues. Per germline, CDR1 SQVTM and CDR2 ANQGSEA. Trimming pared 5 bases from V and 1 base from J, leaving 19 bases between. The J gene is TRBJ2-3, the V gene TRBV29-1; D might be TRBD2 (7 bases). The sequence came from an adult with an advanced solid tumor such as melanoma, head and neck, liver or kidney cancer. The sequenced sample was CD4+ or CD8+ T cells sorted from blood, obtained in a trial of the OX40 agonist ivuxolimab. The CDR3 is CSVSGGARDGTDTQYF. The DNA for the CDR3 is TGCAGCGTTAGTGGGGGGGCCCGTGACGGCACAGATACGCAGTATTTT.